This T cell receptor (beta chain) was identified during a study of graft-versus-host responses after intestinal transplantation. General study findings and limits: GvH clones appeared in recipient marrow, some first in ileum or blood.

The CDR3 sequence is 16 residues long. Germline-derived CDR1 and CDR2 are SEHNR and FQNEAQ (reference sequence). Trimming shortened V by 0 bases and J by 0 bases, and 12 bases separated the two germline ends. Some clones are missing from TCRdb's copy, which holds only in-frame ones; the method was immunoSEQ multiplex PCR. The data contain fewer than 4,500 clones, 25% to 30% of them singletons. The sample in question was alloreactive CD4+ T cells from a mixed lymphocyte reaction culture, obtained before transplantation. Specified subset: CFSE-low proliferating T cells sorted from roughly six-day pre-transplant mixed lymphocyte reaction (GvH or HvG direction). This TCR was recovered from a human patient who was an organ donor for intestinal transplantation. V usage is TRBV7-9 and J usage is TRBJ2-7; possibly TRBD2 for D (6 bases). The CDR3 DNA reads TGTGCCAGCAGCTTAGCGCTCTGGACTAACTCCTACGAGCAGTACTTC. This codes for CASSLALWTNSYEQYF.